These 7 T cell receptor beta chains came from one sample sequenced in a study of blood T cell repertoires in COVID-19. The assay was immunoSEQ multiplex PCR, and TCRdb's table has in-frame clones only and misses some. The sample records about 150,000 clones, roughly 80% being singletons. Specimen: peripheral blood. These receptors all come from a man aged 45-65 years with acute or convalescent COVID-19.

The rearrangement joins TRBV5-6 to TRBJ1-3; possible D gene TRBD1, 5 bases. The CDR3 length is 16 residues. Between the trimmed V and J ends, which lost 1 base and 1 base, there was a span of 12 bases. Germline V CDR1 and CDR2: SGHDT, YYEEEE. CDR3 in DNA: TGTGCCAGCAGCTTGATGGCAGGGCGATCTGGAAACACCATATATTTT. Residues: CASSLMAGRSGNTIYF.

This clone was counted a single time. V gene TRBV6-5 combines with J gene TRBJ1-2; 9 positions agree with TRBD1. The V gene's germline CDR1 is MNHEY and CDR2 SVGAGI. The trim removed 0 bases at V and 5 bases at J, leaving 1 base unmatched. The CDR3 loop spans 14 amino acids. CDR3 amino acids: CASSYSGQGYGYTF. The CDR3 region has the DNA TGTGCCAGCAGTTACTCAGGACAGGGGTATGGCTACACCTTC.

The chain carries TRBV4-1 and TRBJ1-4; D perhaps matches TRBD1 (5 bases). CDR3 length: 13 residues. Germline V gives CDR1 MGHRA, CDR2 YSYEKL. V dropped 3 bases and J dropped 8 bases, with 10 bases sitting between them. Written as DNA, the CDR3 is TGCGCCAGCAGCCACACGCGGGGGGAAAAACTGTTTTTT. This codes for CASSHTRGEKLFF.

The chain carries TRBV19 and TRBJ1-6, with no clear D. Germline V gene sequence: CDR1 LNHDA, CDR2 SQIVND (reference sequence). Trimming took off 1 base at V and 8 bases at J, with 9 bases between the two ends. The CDR3 extends over 14 amino acids. The CDR3 sequence is CASSIGRFYSPLHF. The CDR3 DNA sequence: TGTGCCAGTAGTATAGGCAGATTCTATTCACCCCTCCACTTT.

V and J are TRBV19 and TRBJ1-1, with 7 bases identical to TRBD1. V lost 6 bases and J lost 8; bases outside the gene matches: 9. CDR3 length: 13 residues. Germline CDR1 LNHDA, CDR2 SQIVND (reference sequence). The CDR3 DNA follows: TGTGCCAGTAGCCTCGTCCGGGACAGAGAAGCTTTCTTT. Protein product: CASSLVRDREAFF.

The rearrangement joins TRBV18 to TRBJ2-5, with 11 bases lining up with TRBD2. V lost 3 bases, J lost 5 bases, and 2 bases stayed unmatched. This CDR3 has 14 amino acids. Germline CDR1 KGHSH, CDR2 LQKENI. The CDR3 here is CASSPTSGEETQYF. In nucleotides, the CDR3 is TGTGCCAGCTCACCGACTAGCGGGGAGGAGACCCAGTACTTC.

This clone came up once. The chain is built from TRBV6-5 and TRBJ1-1; 8 bases agree with TRBD1. This CDR3 spans 15 amino acids. Germline V CDR1 and CDR2: MNHEY, SVGAGI. The V gene end was trimmed by 2 bases and the J gene end by 10 bases; junction bases not matched to a gene: 12. The CDR3 loop is CASSYSPGTGRGAFF. CDR3 bases: TGTGCCAGCAGTTACAGCCCAGGGACAGGTCGGGGAGCTTTCTTT.